This TCR beta chain came from a study of blood T cell repertoires in COVID-19. Across the study: In each case, the material was cDNA or gDNA derived from T cells, B-cell-depleted T cells, or PBMCs.

Looked up from germline, CDR1 is SEHNR and CDR2 is FQNEAQ (reference sequence). CDR3 length equals 16 residues. Trimming stripped 2 bases from V and 4 bases from J, with 16 bases between. Method: immunoSEQ multiplex PCR; TCRdb's copy keeps in-frame clones and lacks some. The sample yields 35,000 to 45,000 clones, over 70% seen once. This clone was recorded a few times. J is TRBJ2-3 and V is TRBV7-9, with D tentatively TRBD2 (5 bases). The TCR originated in an elderly woman with acute or convalescent COVID-19. Material for sequencing was peripheral blood. Written as DNA, the CDR3 is TGTGCCAGCAGCTTAAACTCTGGGAGCTTGGCAGATACGCAGTATTTT. It specifies CASSLNSGSLADTQYF.